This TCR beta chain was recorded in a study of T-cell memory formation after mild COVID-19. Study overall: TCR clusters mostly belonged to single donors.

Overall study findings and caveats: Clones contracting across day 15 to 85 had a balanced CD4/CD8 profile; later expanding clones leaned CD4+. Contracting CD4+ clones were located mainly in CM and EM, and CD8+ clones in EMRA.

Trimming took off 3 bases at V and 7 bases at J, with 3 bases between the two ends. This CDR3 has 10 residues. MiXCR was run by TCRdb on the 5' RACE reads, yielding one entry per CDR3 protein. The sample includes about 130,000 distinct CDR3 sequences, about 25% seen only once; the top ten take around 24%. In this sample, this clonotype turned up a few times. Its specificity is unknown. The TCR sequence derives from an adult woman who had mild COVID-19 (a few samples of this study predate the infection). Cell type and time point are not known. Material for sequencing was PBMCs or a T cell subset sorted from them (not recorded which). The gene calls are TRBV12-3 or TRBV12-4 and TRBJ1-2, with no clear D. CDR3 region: CASSLGGYTF. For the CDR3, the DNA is TGTGCCAGCAGTTTGGGTGGCTACACCTTC.